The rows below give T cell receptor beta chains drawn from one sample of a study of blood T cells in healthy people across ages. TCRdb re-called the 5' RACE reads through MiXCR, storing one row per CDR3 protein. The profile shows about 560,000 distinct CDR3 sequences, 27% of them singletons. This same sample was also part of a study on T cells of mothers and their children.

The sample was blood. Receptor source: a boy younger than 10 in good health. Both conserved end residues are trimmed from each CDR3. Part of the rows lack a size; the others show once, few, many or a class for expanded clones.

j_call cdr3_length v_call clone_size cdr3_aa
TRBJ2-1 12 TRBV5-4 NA ASSLGYRDNEQF
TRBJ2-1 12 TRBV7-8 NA ASSQTSVHNEQF
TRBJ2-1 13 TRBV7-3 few ASSRIGGSYNEQF
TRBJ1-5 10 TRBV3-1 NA ASSLGRPPLH
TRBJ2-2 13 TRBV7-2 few ASSLGQGKTGELF
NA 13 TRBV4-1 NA ASSQDGTDRYEQY
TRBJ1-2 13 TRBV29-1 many SVEDPGTGGYGYT
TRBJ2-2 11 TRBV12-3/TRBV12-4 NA ASSPWGHGELF
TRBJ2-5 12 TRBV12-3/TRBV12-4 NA ASSPWIGRETQY
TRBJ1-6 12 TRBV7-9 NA ASSLGRGGSPLH
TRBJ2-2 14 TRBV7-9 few ASSPGSGIHTGELF
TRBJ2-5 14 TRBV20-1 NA SAPRGGVGLQETQY
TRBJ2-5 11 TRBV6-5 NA ASGRQGQETQY
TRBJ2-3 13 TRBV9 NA ASSGRDKSTDTQY
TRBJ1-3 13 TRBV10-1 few ASSANRDSGNTIY
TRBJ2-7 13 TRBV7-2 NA ASSLRASGSDEQY
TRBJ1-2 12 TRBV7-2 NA ASSPPGRNYGYT
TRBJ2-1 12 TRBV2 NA AIPWGGAGNEQF
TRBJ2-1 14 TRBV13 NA ASSLTGLDSYNEQF
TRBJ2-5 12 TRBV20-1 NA SASGRSVQETQY
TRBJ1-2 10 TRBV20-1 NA SASSTNYGYT
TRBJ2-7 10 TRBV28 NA ASHRRRMEQY
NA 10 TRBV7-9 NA ASSLFVNEQY
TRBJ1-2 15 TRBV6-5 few ASSYRAALGWNYGYT
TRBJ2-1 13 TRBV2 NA ASTGAGGSYNEQF
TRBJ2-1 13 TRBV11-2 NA ASSLGQGGYNEQF
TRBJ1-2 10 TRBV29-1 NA SVERQGAGYT
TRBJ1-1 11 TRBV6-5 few ASSYTQNTEAF
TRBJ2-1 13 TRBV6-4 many ASSDSTGGYNEQF
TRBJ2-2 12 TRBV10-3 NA ASVDSLRTGELF
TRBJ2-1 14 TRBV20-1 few SARDQVRGIYNEQF
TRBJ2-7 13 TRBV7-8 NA ASSLGSEAFYEQY
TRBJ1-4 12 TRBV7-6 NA TSSLWGSNQKLF
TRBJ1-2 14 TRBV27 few ASSWSGTGWTYGYT
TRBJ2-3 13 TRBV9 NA ASSPDSGYTDTQY
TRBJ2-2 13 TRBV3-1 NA ASSQVGGHTGELF
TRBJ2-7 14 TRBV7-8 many ASSLETFLPQYEQY
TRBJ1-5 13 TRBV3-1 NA ASSHGQGFNQPQH
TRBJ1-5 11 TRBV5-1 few AGSPAGGQPQH
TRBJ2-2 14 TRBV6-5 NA ASSYSFGRSTGELF
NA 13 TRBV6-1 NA ASSGDRVNYNEQF
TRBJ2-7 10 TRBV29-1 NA SVEGTGGSKY
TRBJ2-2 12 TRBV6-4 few ASSEGAGAGELF
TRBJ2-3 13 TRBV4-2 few ASSQDRGLADTQY
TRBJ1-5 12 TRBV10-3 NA AISEGPSNQPQH
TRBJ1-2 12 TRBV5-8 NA ASSLVAPLYGYT
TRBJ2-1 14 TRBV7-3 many ADFGGGRGSYNEQF
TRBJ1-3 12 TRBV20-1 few SARHLGQSNTIY
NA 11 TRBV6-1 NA ASMEQGRDEQF
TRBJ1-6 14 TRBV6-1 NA ATRTGQSSYNSPLH
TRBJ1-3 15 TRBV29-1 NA SVEKGPLGSAGNTIY
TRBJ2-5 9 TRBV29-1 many SVGTGEAQY
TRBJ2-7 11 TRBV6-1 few ASSEIRVDEQY